The present entry profiles one T cell receptor beta chain with its context. This specimen belongs to a study of T cell responses to AZD1222 COVID-19 vaccine. Clones were sequenced by immunoSEQ multiplex PCR, and TCRdb holds only the in-frame ones, with some missing. The table includes approximately 150,000 clones, roughly 86% detected once. This CDR3 spans 17 amino acids. Germline values: CDR1 SGHKS, CDR2 YYEKEE (reference sequence). V was trimmed by 0 bases and J by 3 bases, leaving 16 bases between them. The sample in question was peripheral blood, obtained 28 days after the second dose of the MenACWY control vaccine. The chain couples TRBV5-5 to TRBJ2-1; D is unclear. The sequence was obtained from an adult who received the MenACWY meningococcal vaccine as a control. This chain's CDR3 is CASSLVRAADFYNEQFF. The CDR3 DNA is TGTGCCAGCAGCTTGGTCCGAGCAGCTGACTTCTACAATGAGCAGTTCTTC.